Listed here are 10 T cell receptor beta chains from one sample, sequenced in a study of Ad26.COV2.S vaccination and SARS-CoV-2 variants. This sample's treatment: around 19 received Ad26.COV2.S at low or high dose, single or two shots; 5 received placebo; per-sample allocation not given. The samples were gathered on day 63 after the first injection of vaccine or placebo. Clones were read by immunoSEQ multiplex PCR, and TCRdb kept only the in-frame ones, dropping some. The sample holds roughly 350,000 clones, about 87% seen once. Source: peripheral blood, taken in a trial of Ad26.COV2.S vaccine versus placebo. The origin of the receptors is a person aged 18 to 59 who received the Ad26.COV2.S COVID-19 vaccine or a placebo.

The chain combines TRBV9 with TRBJ2-2; D is unresolved. The V gene lost 1 base and the J gene lost 6 bases, with 10 bases spanning the gap. The CDR3 loop spans 14 amino acids. The germline V gene has CDR1 SGDLS and CDR2 YYNGEE. The CDR3 sequence is CASSVRREAGELFF. CDR3 DNA sequence: TGTGCCAGCAGCGTAAGGAGAGAGGCCGGGGAGCTGTTTTTT.

The V call is TRBV14, the J call TRBJ1-2, with D unclear. The CDR3 length is 15 residues. Germline CDR1 and CDR2: SGHDN and FVKESK. Trimming took off 0 bases at V and 2 bases at J, with 10 bases between the two ends. CDR3 nucleotide sequence: TGTGCCAGCAGCCAAGACTCCCGGCGGAACTATGGCTACACCTTC. It specifies CASSQDSRRNYGYTF.

The chain couples TRBV5-1 to TRBJ1-5; 9 bases match TRBD1. J lost 6 bases, V lost 5 bases, and 9 bases had no gene match. Looked up from germline, CDR1 is SGHRS and CDR2 is YFSETQ. The CDR3 length is 15 residues. The CDR3 spells CASRFRTGEGQPQHF. The DNA for the CDR3 is TGCGCCAGCAGGTTTAGGACAGGGGAGGGTCAGCCCCAGCATTTT.

The chain recombines TRBV10-3 with TRBJ1-1, with a tentative D call TRBD1 (5 bases). Germline values: CDR1 ENHRY, CDR2 SYGVKD. There are 12 residues in the CDR3. V shed 10 bases and J shed 1 base, with 10 bases lying between them. CDR3 nucleotide sequence: TGTGCCACCCGAGGGACGAACACTGAAGCTTTCTTT. It specifies CATRGTNTEAFF.

The rearrangement uses TRBV7-2 and TRBJ1-3; no clear D gene. The germline V and J ends were trimmed by 1 base and 2 bases, with 6 bases remaining between them. Germline V CDR1 and CDR2: SGHTA, FQGNSA. The CDR3 contains 14 residues. The DNA of the CDR3 is TGTGCCAGCAGCTTAGTATCTCCTGGAAACACCATATATTTT. Translating it yields CASSLVSPGNTIYF.

V gene TRBV18 combines with J gene TRBJ2-3, with 10 bases that match TRBD1. Germline CDR1 and CDR2: KGHSH and LQKENI. Unmatched junction bases numbered 4, after V lost 3 bases and J lost 4 bases. The CDR3 has 15 residues. CDR3 DNA: TGTGCCAGCTCACCGGGACAGGGGCGGTCAGATACGCAGTATTTT. It translates to CASSPGQGRSDTQYF.

The chain has TRBV5-1 and TRBJ1-1; weak D call: TRBD1 (5 bases). This CDR3 comprises 16 residues. Trimming took 1 base from V and 4 from J, leaving 17 bases between them. Germline CDR1 SGHRS, CDR2 YFSETQ. CDR3 sequence reads: CASSLTPGAGGTEAFF. The CDR3 bases are TGCGCCAGCAGCTTGACACCCGGGGCGGGGGGCACTGAAGCTTTCTTT.

J is TRBJ1-2 and V is TRBV6-5; D gene unclear. The germline gives CDR1 MNHEY, CDR2 SVGAGI. The V end was cut by 4 bases, the J end by 0 bases, with 9 bases between. There are 14 residues in the CDR3. CDR3 residues: CASSSHEPNYGYTF. The CDR3 DNA reads TGTGCCAGCAGTTCACACGAACCTAACTATGGCTACACCTTC.

The chain carries TRBV12-3 or TRBV12-4 and TRBJ1-2, with D uncertain. V shed 3 bases and J shed 4 bases, with 9 bases lying between them. CDR3 length: 13 amino acids. The CDR3 region is CASSFQVVYGYTF. The CDR3 DNA follows: TGTGCCAGCAGTTTCCAGGTTGTCTATGGCTACACCTTC.

This rearrangement joins TRBV6-2 or TRBV6-3 to TRBJ2-5; perhaps TRBD2 as D (5 bases). V was shortened by 2 bases and J by 4 bases, with 17 bases between the two germline ends. CDR1 is MNHEY, CDR2 SVGEGT, per germline. This CDR3 is built from 16 residues. The CDR3 sequence: CASSYIGGAHRETQYF. The CDR3 nucleotides are TGTGCCAGCAGTTACATTGGAGGTGCCCACCGAGAGACCCAGTACTTC.